The next 31 T cell receptor beta chains were all read from a single sample in a study of cytomegalovirus exposure and HLA in healthy donors. The repertoire was sequenced with immunoSEQ multiplex PCR; TCRdb's copy has only in-frame clones and lacks some. The sample holds some 240,000 clones; 80% to 90% are singletons and the top ten take 1.5% to 2.5%. Sequenced material: PBMCs. These receptors all come from a woman aged 18 to 35 in good health and CMV-seropositive.

This sequence joins TRBV13 and TRBJ2-7; 12 positions match TRBD2. The CDR3 is made up of 19 amino acids. Germline CDR1 PRHDT, CDR2 FYEKMQ (reference sequence). V was pared by 0 bases and J by 0 bases, with 9 bases of the junction left unmatched. The CDR3 coding sequence is TGTGCCAGCAGCTTAGGTGCACTAGCGGGGGGACCAAGCTCCTACGAGCAGTACTTC. Translated: CASSLGALAGGPSSYEQYF.

This clone was found once. This rearrangement joins TRBV9 to TRBJ2-3, with 10 bases identical to TRBD1. The CDR3 length is 16 residues. Germline CDR1 and CDR2: SGDLS and YYNGEE. After removal of 4 bases from V and 2 bases from J, the junction contained 7 bases not matched to a gene. CDR3 sequence (DNA): TGTGCCAGCAGCCCCAGGGACAGGGGCTTCACAGATACGCAGTATTTT. Translation: CASSPRDRGFTDTQYF.

The chain combines TRBV4-2 with TRBJ1-1; tentative D call: TRBD1 (5 bases). This CDR3 has 16 amino acids. Germline CDR1 and CDR2: LGHNA and YNFKEQ. V was pared by 1 base and J by 0 bases, with 12 bases between. The DNA of the CDR3 is TGTGCCAGCAGCCAAGGGACCCAGGGATTGAACACTGAAGCTTTCTTT. It yields the protein CASSQGTQGLNTEAFF.

The V gene is TRBV5-1, the J gene TRBJ2-7; 8 positions match TRBD2. Trimming at V came to 2 bases and at J to 5 bases, leaving 6 bases not matched to a gene. The germline gives CDR1 SGHRS, CDR2 YFSETQ. This CDR3 comprises 14 residues. The CDR3 sequence is CASSFSGGPNEQYF. CDR3 bases: TGCGCCAGCAGCTTCTCGGGGGGGCCCAACGAGCAGTACTTC.

The V call is TRBV9, the J call TRBJ1-2; a possible D gene is TRBD1 (5 bases). Germline V gene sequence: CDR1 SGDLS, CDR2 YYNGEE. V gave up 6 bases and J gave up 2 bases, with 14 bases separating them. The CDR3 is 14 amino acids. CDR3 region: CASTLGTYNYGYTF. The CDR3 DNA sequence: TGTGCCAGCACCCTCGGGACTTACAACTATGGCTACACCTTC.

The chain recombines TRBV11-2 with TRBJ2-3; 15 bases align to TRBD2. This CDR3 has 15 residues. Germline V gene data show CDR1 as SGHAT and CDR2 as FQNNGV. The trim removed 6 bases at V and 8 bases at J, leaving 6 bases unmatched. CDR3: CASRGLAGGPVTQYF. CDR3 sequence (DNA): TGTGCCAGCAGAGGACTAGCGGGAGGGCCGGTTACGCAGTATTTT.

This sequence joins TRBV9 and TRBJ2-1, with a possible D match to TRBD2 (6 bases). The germline V gene encodes CDR1 SGDLS and CDR2 YYNGEE. The CDR3 is 15 residues long. V lost 0 bases and J lost 4, with 11 bases in between. The CDR3: CASSVEWEAYNEQFF. DNA for the CDR3: TGTGCCAGCAGCGTAGAATGGGAGGCGTACAATGAGCAGTTCTTC.

The J gene is TRBJ2-7, the V gene TRBV5-1; tentative D call: TRBD2 (6 bases). The CDR3 is made up of 13 amino acids. Germline V gene sequence: CDR1 SGHRS, CDR2 YFSETQ. V was trimmed by 0 bases and J by 5 bases, leaving 9 bases between them. CDR3 bases: TGCGCCAGCAGCTTGGCCAGGGAGGACGAGCAGTACTTC. Protein: CASSLAREDEQYF.

V is TRBV28 and J is TRBJ2-6; D possibly corresponds to TRBD2 (5 bases). The V gene lost 5 bases and the J gene lost 2 bases, with 10 bases spanning the gap. CDR3 length: 15 residues. CDR1 and CDR2 from the germline V gene are MDHEN and SYDVKM. DNA for the CDR3: TGTGCCAGCAGTCCCCCCGGGGCTGGGGCCAACGTCCTGACTTTC. This encodes CASSPPGAGANVLTF.

The V gene is TRBV5-1, the J gene TRBJ2-3; 10 nucleotides align to TRBD2. CDR1 and CDR2 from the germline V gene are SGHRS and YFSETQ. The CDR3 covers 18 residues. Germline trimming cut 4 bases from V and 2 bases from J; bases unmatched to any gene: 13. CDR3 DNA: TGCGCCAGCAGCCGGGGACTAGCGTCGTACCCCCTCACAGATACGCAGTATTTT. Translation: CASSRGLASYPLTDTQYF.

This chain connects TRBV2 to TRBJ2-2; TRBD1 agrees at 7 bases. V dropped 8 bases and J dropped 0; count of bases not matched to a gene: 6. Germline CDR1 and CDR2: SNHLY and FYNNEI. The CDR3 has 15 amino acids. Written as DNA, the CDR3 is TGTGCCAGCGGCTGGGACAGATCGAACACCGGGGAGCTGTTTTTT. It yields the protein CASGWDRSNTGELFF.

J is TRBJ1-4 and V is TRBV18; D possibly corresponds to TRBD1 (5 bases). Germline CDR1 reads KGHSH; CDR2 reads LQKENI. This CDR3 contains 12 residues. Trimming stripped 0 bases from V and 12 bases from J, with 8 bases between. CDR3 in amino acids: CASSPPGGELFF. CDR3 nucleotides: TGTGCCAGCTCACCACCGGGGGGAGAACTGTTTTTT.

V gene TRBV5-6 combines with J gene TRBJ2-1; possibly TRBD2 for D (5 bases). Germline V gene sequence: CDR1 SGHDT, CDR2 YYEEEE. This CDR3 has 17 amino acids. Trimming cost V 4 bases and J 0 bases, with 17 bases left between them. The CDR3 nucleotides read TGTGCCAGCAGCCAGATCGGACTTTTGAGCTCCTACAATGAGCAGTTCTTC. Translated: CASSQIGLLSSYNEQFF. The full variable domain, completed using reference TRBV5-6 and TRBJ2-1, is DAGVTQSPTHLIKTRGQQVTLRCSPKSGHDTVSWYQQALGQGPQFIFQYYEEEERQRGNFPDRFSGHQFPNYSSELNVNALLLGDSALYLCASSQIGLLSSYNEQFFGPGTRLTVL.

The chain recombines TRBV9 with TRBJ2-2; D not resolved. The V end was cut by 0 bases, the J end by 7 bases, with 4 bases between. This CDR3 region has 12 residues. CDR1 SGDLS and CDR2 YYNGEE come from the germline V gene. The CDR3 nucleotides are TGTGCCAGCAGCGTAGACGGCGGGGAGCTGTTTTTT. It codes for CASSVDGGELFF.

The CDR3: CASSFKGASGYTF. The CDR3 bases are TGTGCCAGCAGTTTTAAGGGGGCGAGTGGCTACACCTTC. V usage is TRBV27 and J usage is TRBJ1-2, with 7 bases aligning to TRBD1. Germline assignment: CDR1 MNHEY and CDR2 SMNVEV (reference sequence). The V segment lost 3 bases and the J segment 7 bases; nucleotides outside the gene matches: 5. This CDR3 region has 13 residues.

This clone was recorded at least ten times. The rearrangement joins TRBV7-3 to TRBJ2-5; 11 bases are shared with TRBD2. The CDR3 extends over 15 amino acids. CDR1 and CDR2 (germline): SGHTA, FQGTGA. V was pared by 2 bases and J by 1 base, with 0 bases of the junction left unmatched. The CDR3 nucleotides are TGTGCCAGCAGCTTACTAGCGGGAGGCCAAGAGACCCAGTACTTC. Translation gives CASSLLAGGQETQYF.

The chain recombines TRBV18 with TRBJ1-4, with TRBD1 as a possible D gene (6 bases). The V and J ends lost 5 bases and 5 bases respectively, with 15 bases between them. Germline assignment: CDR1 KGHSH and CDR2 LQKENI. The CDR3 runs 15 residues. This CDR3 is CASSRNGTPNEKLFF. DNA of the CDR3: TGTGCCAGCTCAAGAAACGGGACACCGAATGAAAAACTGTTTTTT.

The chain is built from TRBV5-8 and TRBJ1-5, with 7 bases matching TRBD1. Germline values: CDR1 SGHTS, CDR2 YDEGEE. The ends lost 3 bases at V and 5 bases at J; junction bases unmatched: 5. The CDR3 runs 14 residues. The CDR3 nucleotides read TGTGCCAGCAGCTGGGGGACAGTTCATCAGCCCCAGCATTTT. Translated: CASSWGTVHQPQHF.

The chain uses TRBV7-8 and TRBJ2-2, with 10 bases matching TRBD1. Trimming at V came to 5 bases and at J to 5 bases, leaving 17 bases not matched to a gene. CDR3 size: 19 residues. CDR1 and CDR2 from the germline V gene are SGHVS and FQNEAQ. Here the CDR3 DNA reads TGTGCCAGCAGCCGAGACCGGGACAGGGGCTGGTTGGGGACCGGGGAGCTGTTTTTT. It codes for CASSRDRDRGWLGTGELFF.

The V gene is TRBV15, the J gene TRBJ1-2; D might be TRBD1 (6 bases). Germline loops: CDR1 LNHNV, CDR2 YYDKDF (reference sequence). The CDR3 sequence is 13 residues long. The germline V and J ends were trimmed by 5 bases and 4 bases, with 11 bases remaining between them. The CDR3 nucleotides are TGTGCCACCAGCCACAGGGAAGGCTATGGCTACACCTTC. Protein product: CATSHREGYGYTF.

V gene TRBV6-5 combines with J gene TRBJ1-3; D ambiguous. CDR1 and CDR2 (germline): MNHEY, SVGAGI. Between the trimmed V and J ends, which lost 6 bases and 1 base, there was a span of 7 bases. The CDR3 sequence is 13 residues long. CDR3 sequence reads: CASRIGSGNTIYF. The CDR3 DNA follows: TGTGCCAGCAGGATCGGGTCTGGAAACACCATATATTTT.

V and J are TRBV25-1 and TRBJ2-1; 7 bases are a match to TRBD1. J lost 9 bases, V lost 6 bases, and 8 bases had no gene match. This CDR3 has 13 amino acids. Germline-derived CDR1 and CDR2 are MGHDK and SYGVNS. The CDR3 sequence is CASSATSGGEQFF. CDR3 nucleotide sequence: TGTGCCAGCAGCGCTACCTCAGGGGGTGAGCAGTTCTTC.

The rearrangement uses TRBV10-3 and TRBJ2-1; 7 bases line up with TRBD2. Trimming removed 11 bases from V and 5 bases from J; junction bases left unmatched: 12. This CDR3 comprises 14 residues. Germline V gene data show CDR1 as ENHRY and CDR2 as SYGVKD. In DNA, the CDR3 is TGTGCCTCAGCACTAGCGAAAGATAACAATGAGCAGTTCTTC. This translates into CASALAKDNNEQFF.

This chain links TRBV5-6 with TRBJ1-5; 10 bases match TRBD1. With V trimmed by 3 bases and J by 7 bases, 4 bases remained unmatched. The CDR3 totals 14 residues. The germline V gene has CDR1 SGHDT and CDR2 YYEEEE. This CDR3 reads CASSSGQGGQPQHF. Here the CDR3 DNA reads TGTGCCAGCAGCTCAGGACAGGGGGGACAGCCCCAGCATTTT. Full variable domain (outside the CDR3, taken from reference TRBV5-6 and TRBJ1-5): DAGVTQSPTHLIKTRGQQVTLRCSPKSGHDTVSWYQQALGQGPQFIFQYYEEEERQRGNFPDRFSGHQFPNYSSELNVNALLLGDSALYLCASSSGQGGQPQHFGDGTRLSIL.

The V gene is TRBV7-9, the J gene TRBJ2-2, with D perhaps matching TRBD1 (6 bases). Trimming removed 1 base at V and 6 bases at J, with 15 bases between. Per germline, CDR1 SEHNR and CDR2 FQNEAQ (reference sequence). The CDR3 spans 16 residues. This chain's CDR3 is CASSLDSWTEAGELFF. As DNA, the CDR3 is TGTGCCAGCAGCTTAGATTCGTGGACAGAGGCCGGGGAGCTGTTTTTT.

In this sample, this clone turned up once. This chain joins TRBV5-1 and TRBJ2-2; 9 bases align to TRBD2. The CDR3 spans 17 residues. Germline CDR1 is SGHRS and CDR2 is YFSETQ. Trimming cost V 1 base and J 1 base; bases outside gene matches: 5. Here the CDR3 DNA reads TGCGCCAGCAGCTTGATCACTAGCGGGCAGAACACCGGGGAGCTGTTTTTT. Encoded protein: CASSLITSGQNTGELFF.

The table lists this clone with a count of one. The chain combines TRBV5-3 with TRBJ1-5; TRBD1 agrees at 11 bases. TRBV5-3 is recorded as an ORF, its role being uncertain. The CDR3 runs 17 residues. V lost 2 bases and J lost 2; bases outside the gene matches: 6. CDR3 coding DNA: TGTGCCAGAAGCTTCGGACAGGGGGCAGGAGGCAATCAGCCCCAGCATTTT. Translating gives CARSFGQGAGGNQPQHF.

This clone has just a few counts. CDR3 protein: CASKRGGFWHF. CDR3 in DNA: TGTGCCAGCAAAAGAGGGGGCTTTTGGCATTTT. The chain employs TRBV6-1 and TRBJ1-5, with 7 bases fitting TRBD1. The CDR3 is made up of 11 amino acids. V gave up 7 bases and J gave up 15 bases; unmatched junction bases: 9. The germline V gene has CDR1 MNHNS and CDR2 SASEGT.

The chain couples TRBV28 to TRBJ2-3; weak D call: TRBD2 (5 bases). In germline, CDR1 is MDHEN, CDR2 SYDVKM. V lost 6 bases and J lost 2, with 12 bases in between. The CDR3 totals 14 residues. CDR3 DNA: TGTGCCAGCAGACCCTTCGGACTCACAGATACGCAGTATTTT. Protein: CASRPFGLTDTQYF.

This clone was seen a single time. The V gene is TRBV2, the J gene TRBJ2-7; the match to TRBD2 covers 10 bases. In germline, CDR1 is SNHLY, CDR2 FYNNEI. Trimming took 0 bases from V and 2 from J; bases not matched to a gene: 4. The CDR3 runs 16 residues. The CDR3 region has the DNA TGTGCCAGCAGTGAAGCTCTAGCGGGAGTCCCCTACGAGCAGTACTTC. Its protein product is CASSEALAGVPYEQYF.

CDR3 bases: TGTGCCAGCCTTGCTCCGACTGACCCTAACTATGGCTACACCTTC. It codes for CASLAPTDPNYGYTF. The rearrangement links TRBV5-6 to TRBJ1-2; D gene unclear. The CDR3 covers 15 residues. Per germline, CDR1 SGHDT and CDR2 YYEEEE. Trimming left V 7 bases short and J 0 bases short, with 16 bases between.